A single sample is the source of the 5 T cell receptor beta chains below, sequenced in a study of T-cell memory formation after mild COVID-19. From the 5' RACE reads, TCRdb called clonotypes with MiXCR, one entry per CDR3 protein. The sample has hundreds of thousands of distinct CDR3 sequences, around 27% seen once. The sequenced material came from PBMCs or a T cell subset sorted from them (not recorded which). These receptors were obtained from an adult woman who had mild COVID-19 (a few samples of this study predate the infection). Cell type and time point are not known.

This chain uses TRBV20-1 with TRBJ2-2; 8 bases are shared with TRBD2. CDR3 length: 15 residues. Germline values: CDR1 DFQATT, CDR2 SNEGSKA (reference sequence). J lost 5 bases, V lost 0 bases, and 5 bases had no gene match. CDR3 DNA sequence: TGCAGTGCTAGAGATCCGAGCGGGGGAACCGGGGAGCTGTTTTTT. Its protein product is CSARDPSGGTGELFF.

The V call is TRBV6-5, the J call TRBJ1-2; D is unclear. This CDR3 is 15 amino acids long. Germline lookup yields CDR1 MNHEY and CDR2 SVGAGI. V lost 6 bases and J lost 5, with 19 bases in between. CDR3 nucleotides: TGTGCCAGCAGGGCCGCAGAGCACGGTCTATATGGCTACACCTTC. This codes for CASRAAEHGLYGYTF.

The V and J genes are TRBV4-2 and TRBJ2-7; D is ambiguous. The CDR3 has 14 residues. Deletions cut 4 bases from V and 3 bases from J, with 13 bases between. The germline CDR1 and CDR2 sequences are LGHNA and YNFKEQ. CDR3 sequence: CASSPSNTNYEQYF. The CDR3, as DNA: TGTGCCAGCAGCCCAAGCAACACGAACTACGAGCAGTACTTC.

The chain uses TRBV6-2 or TRBV6-3 and TRBJ2-7; D uncertain. Germline CDR1 and CDR2: MNHEY and SVGEGT. Trimming cost V 8 bases and J 1 base, with 18 bases left between them. The CDR3 is made up of 15 amino acids. The CDR3 nucleotides are TGTGCCAGCTCAACGATAGCTCGCGCGTCCTACGAGCAGTACTTC. This codes for CASSTIARASYEQYF.

This clonotype occurred a few times. V usage is TRBV5-1 and J usage is TRBJ2-3; D gene uncertain. The V gene lost 4 bases and the J gene lost 1 base, with 10 bases spanning the gap. The CDR3 runs to 14 residues. Germline assignment: CDR1 SGHRS and CDR2 YFSETQ. CDR3 nucleotides: TGCGCCAGCAGCAGTCATGAGGGCACAGATACGCAGTATTTT. This codes for CASSSHEGTDTQYF.